This T cell receptor beta chain was sequenced during a study of T cells after yellow fever vaccination. Overall study: The authors prepared low-cell-number fractions using SMART-Seq v4 Ultra Low Input.

The CDR3 sequence is 15 residues long. The germline V gene encodes CDR1 LGHNA and CDR2 YSLEER. Between the trimmed V and J ends, which lost 0 bases and 1 base, there was a span of 6 bases. TCRdb used MiXCR to reprocess the 5' RACE reads, holding one entry per CDR3 protein. The sample carries 280,000 or so distinct CDR3 sequences, approximately 8% recorded once. This specimen consisted of CD4+ T cells sorted from PBMCs, obtained 5 days after the yellow fever booster vaccination. The rearrangement joins TRBV4-3 to TRBJ2-2; no reliable D call. The receptor's source is a man aged 18 to 29 who received the YFV17D yellow fever vaccine. The CDR3 coding sequence is TGCGCCAGCAGCCAAGATGCAGGGAACACCGGGGAGCTGTTTTTT. This codes for CASSQDAGNTGELFF.